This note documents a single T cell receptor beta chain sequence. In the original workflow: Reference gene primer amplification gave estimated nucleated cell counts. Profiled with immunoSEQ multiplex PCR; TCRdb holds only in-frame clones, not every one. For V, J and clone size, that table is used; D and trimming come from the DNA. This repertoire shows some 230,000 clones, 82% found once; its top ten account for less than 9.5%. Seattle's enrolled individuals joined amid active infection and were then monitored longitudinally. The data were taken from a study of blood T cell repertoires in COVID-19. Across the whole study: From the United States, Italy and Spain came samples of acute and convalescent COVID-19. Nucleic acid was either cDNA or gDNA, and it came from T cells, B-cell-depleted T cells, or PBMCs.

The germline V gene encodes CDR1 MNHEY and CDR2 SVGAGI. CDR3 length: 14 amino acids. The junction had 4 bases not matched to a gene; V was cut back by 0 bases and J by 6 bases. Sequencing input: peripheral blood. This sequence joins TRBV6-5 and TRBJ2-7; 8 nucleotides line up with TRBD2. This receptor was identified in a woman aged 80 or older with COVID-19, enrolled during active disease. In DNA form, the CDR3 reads TGTGCCAGCAGTTACTCCAGCGGGGGTGGCGAGCAGTACTTC. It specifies CASSYSSGGGEQYF.